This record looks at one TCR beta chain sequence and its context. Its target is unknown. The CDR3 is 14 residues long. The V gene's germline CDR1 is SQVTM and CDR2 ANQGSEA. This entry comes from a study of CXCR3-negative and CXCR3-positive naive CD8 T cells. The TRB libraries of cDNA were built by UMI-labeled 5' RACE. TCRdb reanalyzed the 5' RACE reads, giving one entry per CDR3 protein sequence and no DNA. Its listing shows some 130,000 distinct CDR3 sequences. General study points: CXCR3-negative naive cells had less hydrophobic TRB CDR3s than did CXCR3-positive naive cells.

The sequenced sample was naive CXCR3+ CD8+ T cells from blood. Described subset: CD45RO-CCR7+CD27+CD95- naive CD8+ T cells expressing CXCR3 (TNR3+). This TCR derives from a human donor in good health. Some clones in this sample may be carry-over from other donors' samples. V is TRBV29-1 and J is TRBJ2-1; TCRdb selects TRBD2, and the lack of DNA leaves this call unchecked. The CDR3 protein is CSVAGLGVGNEQFF.